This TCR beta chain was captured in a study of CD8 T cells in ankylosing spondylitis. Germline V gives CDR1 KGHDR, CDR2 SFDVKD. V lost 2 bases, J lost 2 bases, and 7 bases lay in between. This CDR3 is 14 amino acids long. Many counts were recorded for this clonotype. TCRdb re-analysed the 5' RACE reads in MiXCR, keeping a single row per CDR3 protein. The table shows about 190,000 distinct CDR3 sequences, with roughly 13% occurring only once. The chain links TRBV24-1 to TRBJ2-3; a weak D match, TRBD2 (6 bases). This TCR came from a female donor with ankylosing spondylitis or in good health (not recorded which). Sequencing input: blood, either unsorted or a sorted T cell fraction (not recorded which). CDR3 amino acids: CATSDWDSTDTQYF. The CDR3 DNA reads TGTGCCACCAGTGATTGGGACTCCACAGATACGCAGTATTTT.